The 17 T cell receptor beta chains below all came from one sample that was sequenced in a study of PD-1 blockade in classical Hodgkin lymphoma. Patients all relapsed after autologous stem cell transplantation, and there was variation in brentuximab vedotin exposure. Profiling relied on immunoSEQ multiplex PCR, and the TCRdb table lists in-frame clones only, not all of them. Of fewer than 30,000 clones listed, 82% are singletons. Material: peripheral blood mononuclear cells (PBMCs), obtained before the second cycle of nivolumab. Every receptor here comes from a human donor with classical Hodgkin lymphoma.

V gene TRBV5-5 combines with J gene TRBJ2-7; D is unresolved. The length of the CDR3 is 15 residues. Trimming pared 1 base from V and 5 bases from J, leaving 16 bases between. Germline loops: CDR1 SGHKS, CDR2 YYEKEE (reference sequence). CDR3 protein: CASSLRVDASDEQYF. The CDR3 DNA sequence: TGTGCCAGCAGCTTGAGAGTAGATGCGAGCGACGAGCAGTACTTC.

The chain combines TRBV7-3 with TRBJ2-3, with D tentatively TRBD1 (7 bases). Germline CDR1 SGHTA, CDR2 FQGTGA. The CDR3 length is 13 residues. The V end lost 5 bases, the J end lost 4 bases, and 10 bases lay between the germline ends. CDR3 nucleotides: TGTGCCAGCAGCCAGGGGGGTGCAGATACGCAGTATTTT. This gives the protein CASSQGGADTQYF.

This rearrangement joins TRBV5-6 to TRBJ2-6; 10 positions match TRBD1. This CDR3 contains 19 residues. The trim removed 2 bases at V and 4 bases at J, leaving 12 bases unmatched. The germline V gene encodes CDR1 SGHDT and CDR2 YYEEEE. The CDR3, as DNA: TGTGCCAGCAGCTTCTTGGCGGGGACAGGGGCGAAAGGGGCCAACGTCCTGACTTTC. This translates into CASSFLAGTGAKGANVLTF.

The chain combines TRBV7-2 with TRBJ1-3; 7 positions match TRBD1. The germline V gene has CDR1 SGHTA and CDR2 FQGNSA. This CDR3 is built from 16 residues. Trimming cost V 8 bases and J 1 base; bases outside gene matches: 11. CDR3 sequence: CASQFLGGGSGNTIYF. The CDR3 DNA reads TGTGCCAGCCAATTTTTAGGGGGCGGGTCTGGAAACACCATATATTTT.

This clone was counted only a few times. The chain couples TRBV30 to TRBJ1-5, with D unclear. Germline CDR1 is GTSNPN and CDR2 is SVGIG (reference sequence). The ends were cut back, 3 bases at V and 0 bases at J, with 9 bases in the middle. The length of the CDR3 is 14 residues. CDR3 DNA: TGTGCCTGGAGCGCGGGTTTTAGCAATCAGCCCCAGCATTTT. Translation: CAWSAGFSNQPQHF.

This chain uses TRBV4-1 with TRBJ2-4; D may correspond to TRBD1 or TRBD2 (5 bases each). The CDR3 loop spans 17 amino acids. Per the germline V gene, CDR1 is MGHRA and CDR2 is YSYEKL. Trimming pared 2 bases from V and 1 base from J, leaving 15 bases between. CDR3 in DNA: TGCGCCAGCAGCCAATCAGGGTCCTGGGGGGCCAAAAACATTCAGTACTTC. Amino acids: CASSQSGSWGAKNIQYF.

The chain carries TRBV13 and TRBJ1-1; TRBD1 matches at 8 bases. CDR3 length: 17 residues. Germline V gene sequence: CDR1 PRHDT, CDR2 FYEKMQ (reference sequence). Trimming at V came to 1 base and at J to 1 base, leaving 8 bases not matched to a gene. CDR3 in amino acids: CASSLDRPGGGNTEAFF. In DNA form, the CDR3 reads TGTGCCAGCAGCTTAGACCGCCCAGGGGGCGGGAACACTGAAGCTTTCTTT.

The J gene is TRBJ1-5, the V gene TRBV7-2; TRBD1 agrees at 9 bases. Germline V gene lookup returns CDR1 SGHTA and CDR2 FQGNSA. The length of the CDR3 is 19 residues. Trimming removed 6 bases from V and 5 bases from J; junction bases left unmatched: 20. CDR3: CASSSNRDRVGRLDQPQHF. The CDR3 DNA sequence: TGTGCCAGCAGTTCCAACCGGGACAGGGTTGGACGGTTGGATCAGCCCCAGCATTTT.

Remarks on this clone: The same CDR3 is also encoded by other DNA sequences in this sample. J is TRBJ2-5 and V is TRBV5-6; no reliable D call. Trimming removed 5 bases from V and 1 base from J, with 3 bases in between. The length of the CDR3 is 11 residues. Germline loops: CDR1 SGHDT, CDR2 YYEEEE. This CDR3 reads CASSFQETQYF. The DNA of the CDR3 is TGTGCCAGCAGTTTCCAAGAGACCCAGTACTTC.

CDR3 sequence (DNA): TGTGCCAGCAGCCTGGGGCGGGGGGGTGAGGCTCGAGAGACCCAGTACTTC. Protein: CASSLGRGGEARETQYF. V usage is TRBV13 and J usage is TRBJ2-5, with 9 bases fitting TRBD2. CDR3 size: 17 residues. Trimming cost V 5 bases and J 4 bases; bases outside gene matches: 14. The germline CDR1 and CDR2 sequences are PRHDT and FYEKMQ (reference sequence).

The gene calls are TRBV7-3 and TRBJ2-3; D gene uncertain. This CDR3 region has 13 residues. Trimming pared 5 bases from V and 2 bases from J, leaving 8 bases between. Germline V CDR1 and CDR2: SGHTA, FQGTGA. The CDR3: CASSTEITDTQYF. The DNA for the CDR3 is TGTGCCAGCAGCACCGAGATCACAGATACGCAGTATTTT.

J is TRBJ2-7 and V is TRBV27, with TRBD1 as a possible D gene (6 bases). The CDR3 is made up of 11 amino acids. CDR1 and CDR2 (germline): MNHEY, SMNVEV (reference sequence). Trimming shortened V by 4 bases and J by 7 bases, and 8 bases separated the two germline ends. Here the CDR3 DNA reads TGTGCCAGCAGTTCAGGGGCTGAGCAGTACTTC. It specifies CASSSGAEQYF.

To note about this clone: One end of the junction varies from germline; a read error may be responsible. V and J are TRBV9 and TRBJ2-2; D not certain. Germline CDR1 and CDR2: SGDLS and YYNGEE. The CDR3 has 11 residues. CDR3 nucleotides: TGTGCCAGCAGCGACCCGACGGAGCTGGTTTTT. Amino acids: CASSDPTELVF.

This chain joins TRBV4-3 and TRBJ1-6; unclear D gene. CDR1 is LGHNA, CDR2 YSLEER, per germline. Between the trimmed V and J ends, which lost 0 bases and 7 bases, there was a span of 10 bases. The CDR3 has 15 residues. The CDR3 DNA reads as TGCGCCAGCAGCCAAGAGGTCGGCGGGAATTCACCCCTCCACTTT. Amino acid sequence: CASSQEVGGNSPLHF.

The genes are TRBV4-3 and TRBJ2-2; D perhaps matches TRBD2 (6 bases). Deletions cut 5 bases from V and 0 bases from J, with 13 bases between. Germline CDR1 and CDR2: LGHNA and YSLEER. The CDR3 runs to 16 residues. The CDR3 loop is CASSSYWGANTGELFF. The CDR3 DNA reads TGCGCCAGCAGCTCCTATTGGGGGGCGAACACCGGGGAGCTGTTTTTT.

This clone came up once. This chain uses TRBV4-1 with TRBJ1-2; 8 nucleotides agree with TRBD1. The junction had 4 bases not matched to a gene; V was cut back by 4 bases and J by 3 bases. The CDR3 is made up of 14 amino acids. Germline-derived CDR1 and CDR2 are MGHRA and YSYEKL. As DNA, the CDR3 is TGCGCCAGCAGCCGGGGACAGGACGACTATGGCTACACCTTC. It yields the protein CASSRGQDDYGYTF.

CDR3 DNA: TGTGCCAGCAGCTTAGCCCCGACAGGCGAGTATGGCTACACCTTC. Translating it yields CASSLAPTGEYGYTF. The J gene is TRBJ1-2, the V gene TRBV11-2, with D possibly TRBD1 on 6 matching bases. Germline V gene sequence: CDR1 SGHAT, CDR2 FQNNGV. The CDR3 loop spans 15 amino acids. The V end was cut by 1 base, the J end by 5 bases, with 14 bases between.